The clone carrying this T cell receptor beta chain was counted between two and nine times. What it recognizes is unknown. J was trimmed by 0 bases and V by 2 bases; bases with no gene match: 7. The CDR3 has 17 residues. Germline V CDR1 and CDR2: LNHDA, SQIVND (reference sequence). The entry originates in a study of cytomegalovirus exposure and HLA in healthy donors. The study's findings and limits: Later work associated roughly 15,000 TCR beta sequences with HLA alleles at 0.05 false discovery rate. TCR beta V- and J-gene trimming was later associated with a missense DCLRE1C variant.

PCR employed 60 Vbeta and 13 Jbeta primers. Here immunoSEQ multiplex PCR was the method, and the copy in TCRdb shows in-frame clones only, minus some. The sample includes 100,000 to 150,000 clones, approximately 17% seen only once; the top ten take roughly 3%. The source material was PBMCs. The receptor's source is a female donor in good health and CMV-seropositive. This sequence joins TRBV19 and TRBJ1-5, with 7 bases lining up with TRBD1. The CDR3 reads CASSIPTGAYSNQPQHF. CDR3 in DNA: TGTGCCAGTAGTATACCCACAGGGGCCTATAGCAATCAGCCCCAGCATTTT. Filled out from reference TRBV19 and TRBJ1-5, the complete variable domain reads DGGITQSPKYLFRKEGQNVTLSCEQNLNHDAMYWYRQDPGQGLRLIYYSQIVNDFQKGDIAEGYSVSREKKESFPLTVTSAQKNPTAFYLCASSIPTGAYSNQPQHFGDGTRLSIL.